This T cell receptor (beta chain) derives from a study of shared clonotypes between healthy human individuals (dated by TCRdb to 2020 to 2022). Concerning the study at large: The cohort comprised a couple of women and a few men aged 18 to 49 years. For each donor, CD4 naive and CD4 memory were each run on three plates, CD8 naive on two plates, and CD8 memory on one plate. To estimate repertoire size and how much clonotypes are shared between individuals, the study performed deep sequencing of blood TCR repertoires from 4 to 6 healthy adults. To increase sequencing depth and limit assay-specific biases, different laboratories used diverse techniques to prepare libraries and sequence TCR repertoires. Leukapheresis yielded between about 0.9 and 9 billion PBMCs per donor. Broader findings and caveats from the paper: When a few donors were compared, the shared fraction of clonotypes was roughly 4.8% for naive CD4, around 3.6% for naive CD8, 2% to 2.5% for memory CD4, and 0.35% to 0.4% for memory CD8. Sampling was restricted to blood, and TCR repertoires in tissues likely differ from the TCR repertoires found in blood. Even with the large sequencing depth, rarefaction of the sorted-subset datasets indicated that sequencing was incomplete. Pairwise subsampling led to the expectation that sequencing depth would affect the degree of clonotype sharing among donors. Naive subsets generally had larger estimated clonotype richness than memory subsets. Clonotypes shared by all four sorted-subset donors showed higher generation probabilities than non-shared clonotypes. The genetic and exposure-history diversity represented was limited by the small number of donors.

Reading from cysteine to phenylalanine, the CDR3 counts 15 amino acids. The CDR3 DNA has 45 bases and is translated from base 1. Compared with germline, V lacks 3 bases and J lacks 10 bases; bases without a gene match: 12. According to the germline V gene, CDR1 reads MDHEN and CDR2 reads SYDVKM. This clone was seen once. The clone's antigen remains unknown. No base quality information exists; no much larger clone differs at one position. The donors were healthy, HIV-negative adults who had no recently reported acute infections or vaccinations. Every donor was a Caucasian adult residing in Nashville, Tennessee, USA. CD4+ T cells were enriched through magnetic negative selection, after which naive cells were positively selected on CD45RA and the remaining negative fraction served as the memory subset. Blood was obtained by leukapheresis, after which PBMCs were separated by Ficoll-Histopaque density gradient centrifugation and cryopreserved in liquid nitrogen vapor phase. Analytical flow cytometry was used to check the purity and quantity of each magnetically sorted T cell population. Genomic DNA was isolated from every sorted fraction and measured by UV absorbance on a Nanodrop 2000c.

TCR CDR3 regions were amplified from genomic DNA by multiplex PCR using the deep immunoSEQ assay. Extracted genomic DNA from each cell subset was spread evenly across all wells of several immunoSEQ 96-well plates, with each plate serving as a replicate. Each replicate PCR for sorted subsets received roughly 200 ng genomic DNA, equal to about 30,000 T cell genomes. The purified libraries were quantified using a Qubit 3.0 fluorometer, sized with a Bioanalyzer 2100, and then quantified again using the KAPA Library Quantification kit. Each immunoSEQ 96-well plate was sequenced on its own single-read 150-cycle Illumina NextSeq 550 flow cell. The source study handled its data this way. Because only junctional sequences without quality scores were contained in the immunoSEQ output, filtering matching that applied to full-length reads could not be performed. Sequences were annotated with PyIR, a Python wrapper for IgBLAST v1.9, using IMGT germline references to assign V/J genes and CDR3. Any read was removed if the V/J assignment was weak (E-value above 1e-6), the CDR3 was missing, or the read contained stop codons, out-of-frame junctions, or ambiguous translated residues. V3J clonotypes were defined as sequences sharing the same inferred V gene, J gene, and CDR3 amino acid sequence. The percentage overlap between two repertoires was calculated by dividing the number of shared unique clonotypes by the size of the smaller repertoire. Three approaches were used to assess repertoire richness: RTK rarefaction, the Chao1 estimator, and Recon v2.1 estimates of unobserved clonotypes. Generation probabilities were computed with OLGA for all TCRbeta clonotypes obtained by the gDNA method from a handful of donors. The table comes from immuneACCESS by way of TCRdb, which keeps in-frame sequences with V and J called. Part of the clones is missing from these tables; in studies checked, under half for an unresolved V gene and the rest for unknown reasons. That table supplies the V and J calls and clone size; D and trimming were determined from the DNA. The sample includes some 1.5 million clones, with 98% observed a single time. The ten largest clones take up 0.4% to 0.45% of the sample.

The rearranged segments are TRBV28 and TRBJ1-5; TRBD1 agrees with 7 junctional bases. The sequence derives from a young man in good health. The material sequenced was naive CD4+ T cells sorted from blood. What this sample's cell subset or site label stands for: CD45RA+ positively selected. The CDR3 protein is CASSFLGQTSDPQHF. The sequence in DNA is TGTGCCAGCAGTTTTCTGGGACAGACCAGCGACCCCCAGCATTTT.